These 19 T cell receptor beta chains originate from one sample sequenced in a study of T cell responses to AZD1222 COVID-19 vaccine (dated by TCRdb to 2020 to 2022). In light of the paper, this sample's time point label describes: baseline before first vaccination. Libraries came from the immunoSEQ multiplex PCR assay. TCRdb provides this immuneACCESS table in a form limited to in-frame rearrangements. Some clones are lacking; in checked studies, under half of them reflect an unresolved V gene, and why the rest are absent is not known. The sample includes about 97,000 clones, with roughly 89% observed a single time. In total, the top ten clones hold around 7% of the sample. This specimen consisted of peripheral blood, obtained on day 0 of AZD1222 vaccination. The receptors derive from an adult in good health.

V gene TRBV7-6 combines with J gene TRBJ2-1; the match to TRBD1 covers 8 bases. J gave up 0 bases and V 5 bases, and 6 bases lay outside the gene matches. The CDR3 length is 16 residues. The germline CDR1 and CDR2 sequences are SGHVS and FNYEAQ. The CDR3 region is CASSLGTGGSYNEQFF. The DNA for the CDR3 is TGTGCCAGCAGCCTAGGGACAGGTGGCTCCTACAATGAGCAGTTCTTC.

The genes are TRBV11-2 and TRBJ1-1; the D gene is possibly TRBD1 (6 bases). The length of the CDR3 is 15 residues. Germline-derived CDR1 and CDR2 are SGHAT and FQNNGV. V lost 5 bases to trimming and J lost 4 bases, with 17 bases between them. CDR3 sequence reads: CASSPLGEGGTEAFF. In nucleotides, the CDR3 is TGTGCCAGCAGCCCCCTCGGAGAGGGGGGCACTGAAGCTTTCTTT.

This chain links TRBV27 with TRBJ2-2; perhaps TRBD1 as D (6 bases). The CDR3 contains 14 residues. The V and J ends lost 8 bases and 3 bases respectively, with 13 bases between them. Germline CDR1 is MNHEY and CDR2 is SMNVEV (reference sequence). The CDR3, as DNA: TGTGCCAGCGCCACAGGGTCGCACACCGGGGAGCTGTTTTTT. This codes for CASATGSHTGELFF.

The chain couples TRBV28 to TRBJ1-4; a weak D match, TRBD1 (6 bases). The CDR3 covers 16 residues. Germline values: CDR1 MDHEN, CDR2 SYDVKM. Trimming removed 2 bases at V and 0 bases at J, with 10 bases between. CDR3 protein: CASSLRGATTNEKLFF. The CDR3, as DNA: TGTGCCAGCAGTTTAAGGGGGGCGACAACTAATGAAAAACTGTTTTTT.

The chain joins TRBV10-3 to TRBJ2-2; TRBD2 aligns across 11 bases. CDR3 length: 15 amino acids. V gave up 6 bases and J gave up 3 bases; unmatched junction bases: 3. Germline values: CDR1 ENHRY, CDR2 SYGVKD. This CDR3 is CAIRGTSGDTGELFF. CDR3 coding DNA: TGTGCCATCAGGGGGACTAGCGGCGACACCGGGGAGCTGTTTTTT.

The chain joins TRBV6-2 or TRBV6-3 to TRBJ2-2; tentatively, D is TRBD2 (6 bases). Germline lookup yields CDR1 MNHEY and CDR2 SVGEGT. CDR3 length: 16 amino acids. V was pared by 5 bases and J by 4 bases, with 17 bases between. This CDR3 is CASSPIGQGGTGELFF. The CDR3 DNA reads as TGTGCCAGCAGTCCGATCGGGCAGGGAGGCACCGGGGAGCTGTTTTTT.

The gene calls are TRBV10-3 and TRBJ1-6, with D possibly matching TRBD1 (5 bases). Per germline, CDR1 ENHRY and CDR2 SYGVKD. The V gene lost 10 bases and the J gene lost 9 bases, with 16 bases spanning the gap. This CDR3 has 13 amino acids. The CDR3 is CATRGQTRSPLHF. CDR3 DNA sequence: TGTGCCACCCGCGGACAAACACGTTCACCCCTCCACTTT.

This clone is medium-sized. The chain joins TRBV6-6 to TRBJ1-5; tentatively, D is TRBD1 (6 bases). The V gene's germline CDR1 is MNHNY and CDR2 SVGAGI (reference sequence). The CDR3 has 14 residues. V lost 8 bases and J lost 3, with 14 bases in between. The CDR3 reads CASSGAAFNQPQHF. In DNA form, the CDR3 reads TGTGCCAGCTCAGGGGCCGCCTTCAATCAGCCCCAGCATTTT.

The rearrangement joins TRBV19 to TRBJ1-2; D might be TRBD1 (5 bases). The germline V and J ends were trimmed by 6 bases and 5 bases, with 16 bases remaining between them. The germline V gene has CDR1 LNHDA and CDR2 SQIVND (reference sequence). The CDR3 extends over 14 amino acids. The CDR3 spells CASSLPGGGYGYTF. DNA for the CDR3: TGTGCCAGTAGCCTCCCGGGGGGGGGTTATGGCTACACCTTC.

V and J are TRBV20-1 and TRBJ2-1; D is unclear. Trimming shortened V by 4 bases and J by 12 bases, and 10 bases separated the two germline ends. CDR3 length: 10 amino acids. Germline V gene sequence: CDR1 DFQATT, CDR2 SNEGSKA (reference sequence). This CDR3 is CSATGIAQFF. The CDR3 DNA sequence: TGCAGTGCTACTGGCATAGCGCAGTTCTTC.

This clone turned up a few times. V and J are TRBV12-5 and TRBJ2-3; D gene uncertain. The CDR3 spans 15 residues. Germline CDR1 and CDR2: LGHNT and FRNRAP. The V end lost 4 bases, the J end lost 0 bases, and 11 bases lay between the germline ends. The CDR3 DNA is TGTGCTAGTGGTTGGTCCCAGTCTAGCACAGATACGCAGTATTTT. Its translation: CASGWSQSSTDTQYF.

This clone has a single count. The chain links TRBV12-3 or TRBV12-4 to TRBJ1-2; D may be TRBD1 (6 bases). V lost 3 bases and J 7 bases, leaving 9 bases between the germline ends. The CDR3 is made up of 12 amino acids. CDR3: CASSFRGGGYTF. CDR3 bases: TGTGCCAGCAGTTTCCGAGGGGGTGGCTACACCTTC.

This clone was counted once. In DNA, the CDR3 is TGTGCCAGCAGCTTCGGACAGGGCCCATCCTACGAGCAGTACTTC. Translating gives CASSFGQGPSYEQYF. The V and J genes are TRBV7-2 and TRBJ2-7; 8 bases map to TRBD1. CDR1 and CDR2 (germline): SGHTA, FQGNSA. The CDR3 runs to 15 residues. Germline trimming cut 3 bases from V and 1 base from J; bases unmatched to any gene: 5. The complete variable domain, with remaining parts taken from reference TRBV7-2 and TRBJ2-7, reads GAGVSQSPSNKVTEKGKDVELRCDPISGHTALYWYRQSLGQGLEFLIYFQGNSAPDKSGLPSDRFSAERTGGSVSTLTIQRTQQEDSAVYLCASSFGQGPSYEQYFGPGTRLTVT.

CDR3 DNA sequence: TGTGCCAGCAGTGACCACGGGGGTTTATACGAGCAGTACTTC. It codes for CASSDHGGLYEQYF. The chain has TRBV6-2 or TRBV6-3 and TRBJ2-7, with TRBD2 as a possible D gene (6 bases). The V end was cut by 5 bases, the J end by 4 bases, with 15 bases between. Looked up from germline, CDR1 is MNHEY and CDR2 is SVGEGT. This CDR3 contains 14 residues.

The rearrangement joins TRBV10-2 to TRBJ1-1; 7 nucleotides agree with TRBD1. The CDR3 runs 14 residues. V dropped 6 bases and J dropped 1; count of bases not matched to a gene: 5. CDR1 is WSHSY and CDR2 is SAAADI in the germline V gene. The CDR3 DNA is TGCGCCAGCAGAGAGGGACAGCCGAACACTGAAGCTTTCTTT. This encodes CASREGQPNTEAFF.

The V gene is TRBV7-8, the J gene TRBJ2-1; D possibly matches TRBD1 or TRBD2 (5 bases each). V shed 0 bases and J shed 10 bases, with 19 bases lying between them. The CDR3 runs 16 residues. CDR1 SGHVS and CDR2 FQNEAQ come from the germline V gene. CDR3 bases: TGTGCCAGCAGCTTAGCCCGGGACCTCGAAGCTCCAGAGCAGTTCTTC. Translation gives CASSLARDLEAPEQFF. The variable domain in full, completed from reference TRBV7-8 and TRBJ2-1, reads GAGVSQSPRYKVAKRGQDVALRCDPISGHVSLFWYQQALGQGPEFLTYFQNEAQLDKSGLPSDRFFAERPEGSVSTLKIQRTQQEDSAVYLCASSLARDLEAPEQFFGPGTRLTVL.

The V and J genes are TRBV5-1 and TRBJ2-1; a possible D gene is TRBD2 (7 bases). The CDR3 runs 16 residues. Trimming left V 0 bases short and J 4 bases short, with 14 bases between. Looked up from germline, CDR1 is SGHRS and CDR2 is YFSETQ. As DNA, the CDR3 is TGCGCCAGCAGCTTGGATCGCGGGGGCGTATACAATGAGCAGTTCTTC. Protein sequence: CASSLDRGGVYNEQFF.

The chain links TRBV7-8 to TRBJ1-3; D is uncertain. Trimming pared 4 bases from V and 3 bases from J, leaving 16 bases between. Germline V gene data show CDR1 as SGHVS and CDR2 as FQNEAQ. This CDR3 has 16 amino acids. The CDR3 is CASSSRMAGVGNTIYF. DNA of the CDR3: TGTGCCAGCAGCTCAAGAATGGCGGGAGTTGGAAACACCATATATTTT.

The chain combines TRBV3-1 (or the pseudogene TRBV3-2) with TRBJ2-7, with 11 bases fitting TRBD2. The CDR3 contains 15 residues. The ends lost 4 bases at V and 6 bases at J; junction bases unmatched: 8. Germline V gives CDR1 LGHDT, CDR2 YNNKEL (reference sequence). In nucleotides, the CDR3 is TGTGCCAGCAGCCCCGTAGCGGGAGGGGCGGGCGAGCAGTACTTC. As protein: CASSPVAGGAGEQYF.